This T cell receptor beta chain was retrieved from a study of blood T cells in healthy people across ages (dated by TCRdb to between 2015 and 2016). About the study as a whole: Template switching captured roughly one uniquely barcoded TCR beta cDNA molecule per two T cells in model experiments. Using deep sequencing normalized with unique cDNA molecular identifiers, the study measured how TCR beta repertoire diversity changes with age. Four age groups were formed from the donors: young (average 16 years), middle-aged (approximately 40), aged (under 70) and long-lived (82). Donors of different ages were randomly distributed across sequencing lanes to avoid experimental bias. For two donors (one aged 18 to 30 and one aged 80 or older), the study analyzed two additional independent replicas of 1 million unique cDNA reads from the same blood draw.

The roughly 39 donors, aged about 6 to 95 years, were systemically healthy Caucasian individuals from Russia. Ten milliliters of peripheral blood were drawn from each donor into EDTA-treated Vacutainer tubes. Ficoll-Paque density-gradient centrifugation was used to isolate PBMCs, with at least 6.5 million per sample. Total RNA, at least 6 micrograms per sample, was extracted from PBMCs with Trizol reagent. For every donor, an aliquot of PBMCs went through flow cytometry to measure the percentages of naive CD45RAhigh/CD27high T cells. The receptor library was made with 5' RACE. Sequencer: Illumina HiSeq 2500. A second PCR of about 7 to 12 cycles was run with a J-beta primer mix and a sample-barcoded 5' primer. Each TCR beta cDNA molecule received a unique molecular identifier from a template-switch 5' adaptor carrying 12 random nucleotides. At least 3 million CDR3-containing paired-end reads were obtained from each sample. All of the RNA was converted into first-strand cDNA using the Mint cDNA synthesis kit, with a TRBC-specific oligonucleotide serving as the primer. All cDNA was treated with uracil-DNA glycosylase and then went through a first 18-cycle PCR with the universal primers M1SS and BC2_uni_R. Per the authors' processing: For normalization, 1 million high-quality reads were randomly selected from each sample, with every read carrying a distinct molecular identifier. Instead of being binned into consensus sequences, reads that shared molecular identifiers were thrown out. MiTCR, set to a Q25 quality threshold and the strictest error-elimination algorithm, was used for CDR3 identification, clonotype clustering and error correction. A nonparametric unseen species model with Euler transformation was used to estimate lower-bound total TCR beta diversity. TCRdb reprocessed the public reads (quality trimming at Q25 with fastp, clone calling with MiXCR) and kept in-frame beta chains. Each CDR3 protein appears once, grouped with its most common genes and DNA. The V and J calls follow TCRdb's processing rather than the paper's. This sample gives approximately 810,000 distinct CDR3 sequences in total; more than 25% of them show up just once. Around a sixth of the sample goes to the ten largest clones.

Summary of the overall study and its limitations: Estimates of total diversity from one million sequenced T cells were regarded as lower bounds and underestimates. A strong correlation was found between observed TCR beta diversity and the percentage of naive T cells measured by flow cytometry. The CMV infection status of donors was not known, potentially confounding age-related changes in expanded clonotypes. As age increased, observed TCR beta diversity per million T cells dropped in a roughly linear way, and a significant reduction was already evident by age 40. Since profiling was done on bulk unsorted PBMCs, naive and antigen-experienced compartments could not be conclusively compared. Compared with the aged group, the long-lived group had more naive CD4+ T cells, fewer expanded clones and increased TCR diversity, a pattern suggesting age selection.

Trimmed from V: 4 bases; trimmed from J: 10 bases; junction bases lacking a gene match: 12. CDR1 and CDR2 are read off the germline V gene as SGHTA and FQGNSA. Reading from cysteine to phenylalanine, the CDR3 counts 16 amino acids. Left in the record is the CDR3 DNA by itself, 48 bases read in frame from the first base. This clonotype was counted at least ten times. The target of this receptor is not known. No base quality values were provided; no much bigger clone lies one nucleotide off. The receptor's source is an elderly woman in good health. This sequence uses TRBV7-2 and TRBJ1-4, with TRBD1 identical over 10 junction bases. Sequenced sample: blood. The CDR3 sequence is CASSSYPGQGPGKLFF. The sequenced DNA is TGTGCCAGCAGCTCATATCCGGGACAGGGGCCAGGAAAACTGTTTTTT.